Each of the 18 T cell receptor beta chains below was sequenced from the same sample in a study of blood T cell repertoires in COVID-19. Some clones are missing from TCRdb's copy, which holds only in-frame ones; the method was immunoSEQ multiplex PCR. The table includes 200,000 to 250,000 clones, almost 85% detected once. What was sequenced was peripheral blood. Receptor source: a man aged 45-65 years with acute or convalescent COVID-19.

The chain has TRBV15 and TRBJ1-3, with 10 positions matching TRBD1. From germline, CDR1 is LNHNV and CDR2 YYDKDF (reference sequence). This CDR3 is 17 amino acids long. V shed 0 bases, J shed 0 bases, and the junction held 2 bases outside the gene matches. In DNA, the CDR3 is TGTGCCACCAGCAGAGATAGGACAGGGGGCTCTGGAAACACCATATATTTT. This gives the protein CATSRDRTGGSGNTIYF. The full variable domain, in which reference TRBV15 and TRBJ1-3 provide the parts outside the CDR3, is DAMVIQNPRYQVTQFGKPVTLSCSQTLNHNVMYWYQQKSSQAPKLLFHYYDKDFNNEADTPDNFQSRRPNTSFCFLDIRSPGLGDTAMYLCATSRDRTGGSGNTIYFGEGSWLTVV.

The CDR3 region is CAWTSRGFRDQPQHF. The CDR3 region has the DNA TGTGCCTGGACCTCTCGGGGTTTTAGGGATCAGCCCCAGCATTTT. V gene TRBV30 combines with J gene TRBJ1-5; D gene unclear. Germline lookup yields CDR1 GTSNPN and CDR2 SVGIG (reference sequence). The ends were cut back, 4 bases at V and 5 bases at J, with 18 bases in the middle. The CDR3 is made up of 15 amino acids.

This clone is a singleton in its sample. The chain combines TRBV5-1 with TRBJ1-1; D is unclear. V shed 9 bases and J shed 0 bases, with 12 bases lying between them. CDR3 size: 13 residues. Germline V gene data show CDR1 as SGHRS and CDR2 as YFSETQ. The CDR3 bases are TGCGCCACCACGGAGGGTATGAACACTGAAGCTTTCTTT. Protein sequence: CATTEGMNTEAFF.

The chain carries TRBV28 and TRBJ2-7; 11 bases agree with TRBD1. The germline V gene encodes CDR1 MDHEN and CDR2 SYDVKM. The CDR3 has 15 residues. J was trimmed by 5 bases and V by 2 bases; bases with no gene match: 5. The CDR3 sequence: CASSLIGQGANEQYF. Here the CDR3 DNA reads TGTGCCAGCAGTTTAATCGGACAGGGGGCCAACGAGCAGTACTTC.

V and J are TRBV3-1 (or the pseudogene TRBV3-2) and TRBJ2-7; D is undetermined. Germline loops: CDR1 LGHDT, CDR2 YNNKEL (reference sequence). With 1 base removed from V and 4 bases from J, the gap between germline ends came to 14 bases. This CDR3 has 15 residues. CDR3 region: CASSQAPQAQYEQYF. The CDR3 DNA is TGTGCCAGCAGCCAAGCTCCGCAGGCCCAGTACGAGCAGTACTTC.

The V and J genes are TRBV11-1 and TRBJ1-1; 7 nucleotides agree with TRBD1. The V segment lost 6 bases and the J segment 1 base; nucleotides outside the gene matches: 2. The CDR3 extends over 13 amino acids. Germline values: CDR1 SGHAT, CDR2 FQDESV (reference sequence). The CDR3 is CASRRTGNTEAFF. The CDR3 DNA sequence: TGTGCCAGCAGACGGACAGGGAACACTGAAGCTTTCTTT.

The chain recombines TRBV2 with TRBJ2-7; D is possibly TRBD1 (6 bases). V dropped 7 bases and J dropped 0 bases, with 13 bases sitting between them. Germline V lookup: CDR1 SNHLY, CDR2 FYNNEI. The CDR3 loop spans 14 amino acids. Written as DNA, the CDR3 is TGTGCCAGCACGCTGAACAGGGTCTCCTACGAGCAGTACTTC. It codes for CASTLNRVSYEQYF.

The chain couples TRBV11-3 to TRBJ1-1; no clear D. V lost 1 base and J lost 1, with 7 bases in between. The length of the CDR3 is 14 residues. CDR1 and CDR2 from the germline V gene are SGHNT and YENEEA. The CDR3 coding sequence is TGTGCCAGCAGCTTAGGAGGAAAGAACACTGAAGCTTTCTTT. Its protein product is CASSLGGKNTEAFF.

A remark on this clone: The sample has other DNA sequences that encode this CDR3 too. The chain uses TRBV12-3 or TRBV12-4 and TRBJ1-3; D is ambiguous. This CDR3 is 13 amino acids long. The V and J ends lost 6 bases and 0 bases respectively, with 6 bases between them. The CDR3 DNA is TGTGCCAGCAGCGCCGGCTCTGGAAACACCATATATTTT. This encodes CASSAGSGNTIYF.

This chain links TRBV6-2 or TRBV6-3 with TRBJ2-5; weak D call: TRBD2 (5 bases). Germline lookup yields CDR1 MNHEY and CDR2 SVGEGT. The CDR3 covers 14 residues. V was trimmed by 2 bases and J by 4 bases, leaving 11 bases between them. This CDR3 reads CASSYEREIETQYF. The CDR3 DNA sequence: TGTGCCAGCAGTTACGAGAGGGAAATAGAGACCCAGTACTTC.

This clone was detected once. The chain links TRBV18 to TRBJ1-3, with D unclear. Per the germline V gene, CDR1 is KGHSH and CDR2 is LQKENI. CDR3 length: 15 residues. V lost 3 bases, J lost 0 bases, and 9 bases lay in between. CDR3 in amino acids: CASSPIPSSGNTIYF. In DNA, the CDR3 is TGTGCCAGCTCACCCATCCCCAGCTCTGGAAACACCATATATTTT. The complete variable domain, with remaining parts taken from reference TRBV18 and TRBJ1-3, reads NAGVMQNPRHLVRRRGQEARLRCSPMKGHSHVYWYRQLPEEGLKFMVYLQKENIIDESGMPKERFSAEFPKEGPSILRIQQVVRGDSAAYFCASSPIPSSGNTIYFGEGSWLTVV.

This clone was recorded a few times. This sequence joins TRBV5-6 and TRBJ1-5; 9 bases align to TRBD1. Germline CDR1 is SGHDT and CDR2 is YYEEEE. The CDR3 is made up of 16 amino acids. With 1 base clipped from V and 4 bases from J, the junction kept 6 bases outside the gene matches. DNA of the CDR3: TGTGCCAGCAGCTTGTATGGGACAGGGCATAATCAGCCCCAGCATTTT. Protein: CASSLYGTGHNQPQHF.

The chain has TRBV27 and TRBJ2-7; perhaps TRBD2 as D (6 bases). The CDR3 runs 14 residues. Germline CDR1 MNHEY, CDR2 SMNVEV (reference sequence). Trimming cost V 1 base and J 8 bases, with 15 bases left between them. The CDR3 region is CASSLFVGLEKQYF. The CDR3 nucleotides read TGTGCCAGCAGTTTATTTGTGGGACTCGAAAAGCAGTACTTC.

This rearrangement joins TRBV7-9 to TRBJ2-4; 7 bases fit TRBD2. J gave up 0 bases and V 6 bases, and 2 bases lay outside the gene matches. This CDR3 spans 14 amino acids. Germline V gene sequence: CDR1 SEHNR, CDR2 FQNEAQ (reference sequence). The CDR3 is CASSGGGAKNIQYF. The CDR3 nucleotides are TGTGCCAGCAGTGGCGGGGGAGCCAAAAACATTCAGTACTTC.

This clone was detected only once. This sequence joins TRBV2 and TRBJ2-7, with 10 bases matching TRBD2. The V and J ends lost 6 bases and 4 bases, in that order; junction bases with no gene match: 3. Per germline, CDR1 SNHLY and CDR2 FYNNEI. This CDR3 comprises 13 residues. This CDR3 is CASSLLAGYEQYF. In DNA form, the CDR3 reads TGTGCCAGCAGCTTACTAGCGGGGTACGAGCAGTACTTC.

The genes are TRBV19 and TRBJ1-3, with D unclear. Germline V lookup: CDR1 LNHDA, CDR2 SQIVND (reference sequence). Trimming stripped 3 bases from V and 2 bases from J, with 2 bases between. The CDR3 runs 12 residues. The CDR3 DNA follows: TGTGCCAGTAGTATCACTGGAAACACCATATATTTT. Protein sequence: CASSITGNTIYF.

The rearrangement uses TRBV11-3 and TRBJ2-3; a possible D gene is TRBD2 (6 bases). Per the germline V gene, CDR1 is SGHNT and CDR2 is YENEEA. The CDR3 runs 12 residues. The V end was cut by 4 bases, the J end by 4 bases, with 6 bases between. The CDR3 bases are TGTGCCAGCAGCTCTAGCGCAGATACGCAGTATTTT. It is translated as CASSSSADTQYF.

This chain joins TRBV6-5 and TRBJ2-2, with D perhaps TRBD1 (6 bases). The germline V and J ends were trimmed by 5 bases and 4 bases, with 14 bases remaining between them. The CDR3 runs 15 residues. The germline CDR1 and CDR2 sequences are MNHEY and SVGAGI. The CDR3 nucleotides read TGTGCCAGCAGTAACCGGGACATCGCCACCGGGGAGCTGTTTTTT. Protein product: CASSNRDIATGELFF.